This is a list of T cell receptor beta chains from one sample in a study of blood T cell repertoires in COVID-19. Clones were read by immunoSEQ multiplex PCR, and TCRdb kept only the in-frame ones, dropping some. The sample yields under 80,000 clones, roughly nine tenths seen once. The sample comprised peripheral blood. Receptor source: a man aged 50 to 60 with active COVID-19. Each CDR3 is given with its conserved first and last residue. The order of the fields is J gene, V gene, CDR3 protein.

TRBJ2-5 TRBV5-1 CASSLSGARVETQYF
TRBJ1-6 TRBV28 CASNRQGAGNSPLHF
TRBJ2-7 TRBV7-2 CASSLAFGSSYEQYF
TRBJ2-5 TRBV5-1 CASSTGTGTQETQYF
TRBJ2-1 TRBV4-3 CASSQTPGLAGERWWNEQFF
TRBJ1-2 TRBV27 CASGQTGGGGYTF
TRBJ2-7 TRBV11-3 CASSRGRTGILSEQYF
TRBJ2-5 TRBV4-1 CASSQDWGTSGREETQYF
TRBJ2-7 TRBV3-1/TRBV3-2 CASSQTGDEQYF
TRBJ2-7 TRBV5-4 CASSLGQGMYYEQYF
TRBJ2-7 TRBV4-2 CASSHDPSGAYEQYF
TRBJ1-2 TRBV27 CASSLRLDRVLTF
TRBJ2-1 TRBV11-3 CASSFRLAGGGEQFF
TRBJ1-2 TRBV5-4 CASSLGTGGGDGYGYTF
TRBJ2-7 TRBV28 CASSGPGLAGGEQYF
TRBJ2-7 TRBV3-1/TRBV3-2 CASSQKQLNEQYF
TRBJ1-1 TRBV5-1 CASRQTGVHTEAFF
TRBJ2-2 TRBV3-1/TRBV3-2 CASSQRLQGPTGELFF
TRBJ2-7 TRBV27 CAPLRAGVYEQYF
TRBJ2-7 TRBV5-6 CASSGYGSRYEQYF
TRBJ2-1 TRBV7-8 CASSLGGTSVGEQFF
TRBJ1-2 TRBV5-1 CASREESYGYTF
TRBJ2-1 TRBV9 CASSLSGLSYNEQFF
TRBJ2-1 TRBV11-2 CASSFLSGQVYNEQFF
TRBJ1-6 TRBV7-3 CASSLSAGGSPLHF
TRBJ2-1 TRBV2 CASSTQGLAGSNEQFF
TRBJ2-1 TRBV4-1 CASSQASGGSLDEQFF
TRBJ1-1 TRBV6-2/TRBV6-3 CASSSRGRTEAFF
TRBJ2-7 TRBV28 CASSFNRGQSREQYF
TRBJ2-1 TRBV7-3 CASSLKSGEQFF
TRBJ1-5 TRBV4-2 CASSQVGGAEVLGQPQHF
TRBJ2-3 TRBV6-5 CASSYRGGGDDTQYF
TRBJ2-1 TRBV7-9 CASSLRQPIHEQFF
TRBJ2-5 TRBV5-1 CASSFGTGPQETQYF
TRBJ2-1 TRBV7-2 CASSLGGGGVPFEQFF
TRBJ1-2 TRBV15 CATSTHLGQSLGYTF
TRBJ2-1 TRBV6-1 CASSEWGQGEQFF
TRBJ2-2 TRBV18 CASSPRGSGELFF
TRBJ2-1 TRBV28 CASSRAGALNNEQFF
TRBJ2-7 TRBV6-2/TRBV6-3 CASSYGWSSGGYEQYF